The clone carrying this TCR beta chain has a single count. Its target is unknown. At one end the junction does not follow the germline gene, possibly because of a read error. Other DNA sequences within the sample encode an identical CDR3. Extracted RNA was reverse transcribed, and the resulting cDNA served as sequencing template. TCRdb's table, derived via immunoSEQ multiplex PCR, lists solely in-frame clones and lacks some. Of some 200,000 clones in the sample, 58% are singletons; the top ten hold 5.5%. Indicated treatment: oral pan-JAK inhibitor, 5-10 mg twice daily. The sorting of PBMCs gave CD4+ and CD8+ T cells. This entry is derived from a study of CD8+ T cells in alopecia areata. Study-level findings and limits: Any link of baseline CD8+ expansion to response, resting on one nonresponder, remains uncertain. Sequence data from scalp samples additionally include resident alphabeta T cells of normal skin. Tofacitinib delivered significant drops in scalp clonality and in expanded CD8+ clones among the top 100.

The V gene's germline CDR1 is GTSNPN and CDR2 SVGIG (reference sequence). This CDR3 has 11 amino acids. V usage is TRBV30 and J usage is TRBJ1-2; D is perhaps TRBD1 (5 bases). The receptor's source is a human donor with alopecia areata. The sequencing used CD4+ T cells sorted from blood, collected at week 24, from a patient treated with tofacitinib. CDR3 coding DNA: TGTGCCTGGAGTTGGGGCTATGGCTATACCTTC. Translation: CAWSWGYGYTF. Full variable domain (outside the CDR3, taken from reference TRBV30 and TRBJ1-2): SQTIHQWPATLVQPVGSPLSLECTVEGTSNPNLYWYRQAAGRGLQLLFYSVGIGQISSEVPQNLSASRPQDRQFILSSKKLLLSDSGFYLCAWSWGYGYTFGSGTRLTVV.